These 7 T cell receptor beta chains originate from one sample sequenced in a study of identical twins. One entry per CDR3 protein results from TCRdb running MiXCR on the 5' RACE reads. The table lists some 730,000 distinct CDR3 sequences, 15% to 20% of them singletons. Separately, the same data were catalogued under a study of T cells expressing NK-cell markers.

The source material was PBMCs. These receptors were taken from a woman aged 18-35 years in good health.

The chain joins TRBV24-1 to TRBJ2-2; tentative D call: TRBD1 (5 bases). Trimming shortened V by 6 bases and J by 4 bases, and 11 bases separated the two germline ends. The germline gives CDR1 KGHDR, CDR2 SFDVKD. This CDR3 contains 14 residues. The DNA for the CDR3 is TGTGCCACCAGTCCCAGGGTTGCCACCGGGGAGCTGTTTTTT. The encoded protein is CATSPRVATGELFF.

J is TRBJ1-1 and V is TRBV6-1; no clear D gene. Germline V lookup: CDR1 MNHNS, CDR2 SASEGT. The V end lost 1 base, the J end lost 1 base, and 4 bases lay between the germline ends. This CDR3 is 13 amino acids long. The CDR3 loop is CASSEVTNTEAFF. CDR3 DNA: TGTGCCAGCAGTGAAGTGACGAACACTGAAGCTTTCTTT.

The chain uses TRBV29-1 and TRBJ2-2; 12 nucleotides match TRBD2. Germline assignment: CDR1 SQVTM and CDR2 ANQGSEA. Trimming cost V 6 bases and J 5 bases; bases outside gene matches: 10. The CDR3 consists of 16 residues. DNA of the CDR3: TGCAGCGTCGCTCCGACTAGCGGGAGCGGTACCGGGGAGCTGTTTTTT. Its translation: CSVAPTSGSGTGELFF.

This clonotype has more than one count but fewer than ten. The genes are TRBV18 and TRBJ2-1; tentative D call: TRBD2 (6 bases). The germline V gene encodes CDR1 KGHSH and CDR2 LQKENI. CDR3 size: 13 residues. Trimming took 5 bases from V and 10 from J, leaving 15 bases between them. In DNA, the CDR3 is TGTGCCAGCTCAGGGGGGAGTGTACAGGAGCAGTTCTTC. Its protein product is CASSGGSVQEQFF.

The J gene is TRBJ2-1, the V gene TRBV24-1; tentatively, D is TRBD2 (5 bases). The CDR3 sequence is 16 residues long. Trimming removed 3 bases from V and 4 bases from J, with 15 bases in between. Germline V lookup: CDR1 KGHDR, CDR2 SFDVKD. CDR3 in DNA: TGTGCCACCAGTGATAAAAACGGGGTGACTTACAATGAGCAGTTCTTC. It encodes CATSDKNGVTYNEQFF.

The CDR3 reads CASSPSGGNTGELFF. The CDR3 DNA follows: TGCGCCAGCAGCCCTAGCGGGGGAAACACCGGGGAGCTGTTTTTT. The gene calls are TRBV5-1 and TRBJ2-2; 10 positions match TRBD2. The length of the CDR3 is 15 residues. Trimming took 4 bases from V and 2 from J; bases not matched to a gene: 2. From germline, CDR1 is SGHRS and CDR2 YFSETQ.

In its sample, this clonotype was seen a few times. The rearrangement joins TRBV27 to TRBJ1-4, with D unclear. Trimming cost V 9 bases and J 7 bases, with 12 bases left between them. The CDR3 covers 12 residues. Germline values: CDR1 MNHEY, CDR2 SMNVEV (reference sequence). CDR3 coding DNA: TGTGCCAGTAATTGGGGTGCTGAAAAACTGTTTTTT. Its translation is CASNWGAEKLFF.